Presented here are 8 T cell receptor beta chains from one specimen sequenced in a study of blood T cell repertoires in COVID-19. Some clones are missing from TCRdb's copy, which holds only in-frame ones; the method was immunoSEQ multiplex PCR. The sample lists around 170,000 clones, over 80% occurring once. The material sequenced was peripheral blood. All receptors derive from a woman aged 40 to 55 with acute or convalescent COVID-19.

This clone has just one count. This sequence joins TRBV28 and TRBJ1-2; 9 bases are a match to TRBD1. The CDR3 totals 13 residues. Germline V gene sequence: CDR1 MDHEN, CDR2 SYDVKM. Losses at the gene ends were 4 bases for V and 8 bases for J; bases not matched to a gene: 5. CDR3 DNA: TGTGCCAGCAGTTCGGGACAGGGTGGCGGCTACACCTTC. This codes for CASSSGQGGGYTF.

The rearrangement uses TRBV18 and TRBJ1-5, with D unclear. V was shortened by 5 bases and J by 0 bases, with 8 bases between the two germline ends. The CDR3 totals 14 residues. Germline CDR1 reads KGHSH; CDR2 reads LQKENI. The CDR3 loop is CASSITDSNQPQHF. The CDR3 coding sequence is TGTGCCAGCTCAATTACAGATAGCAATCAGCCCCAGCATTTT.

J is TRBJ2-2 and V is TRBV7-3; no clear D gene. V lost 5 bases to trimming and J lost 6 bases, with 13 bases between them. CDR1 is SGHTA, CDR2 FQGTGA, per germline. CDR3 size: 14 residues. The CDR3 region is CASSQSLVAGELFF. DNA of the CDR3: TGTGCCAGCAGCCAGAGTCTAGTCGCCGGGGAGCTGTTTTTT.

This clone came up once. The chain links TRBV19 to TRBJ2-1; no definite D call. The CDR3 has 14 residues. Germline V gives CDR1 LNHDA, CDR2 SQIVND (reference sequence). Trimming stripped 8 bases from V and 1 base from J, with 12 bases between. The CDR3 loop is CASGWAPSYNEQFF. For the CDR3, the DNA is TGTGCCAGTGGGTGGGCCCCTTCCTACAATGAGCAGTTCTTC.

The chain uses TRBV6-5 and TRBJ2-1; TRBD2 matches 9 bases. Germline V gives CDR1 MNHEY, CDR2 SVGAGI. The CDR3 length is 14 residues. J lost 4 bases, V lost 6 bases, and 4 bases had no gene match. The CDR3 DNA follows: TGTGCCAGCAGAGCTAGCGGGACATACAATGAGCAGTTCTTC. This gives the protein CASRASGTYNEQFF.

This rearrangement joins TRBV15 to TRBJ2-3; D remains unclear. CDR1 and CDR2 from the germline V gene are LNHNV and YYDKDF (reference sequence). Trimming took off 0 bases at V and 2 bases at J, with 3 bases between the two ends. The CDR3 totals 13 residues. CDR3 loop: CATSRDYTDTQYF. Written as DNA, the CDR3 is TGTGCCACCAGCAGAGACTACACAGATACGCAGTATTTT. Full variable domain (rest looked up from reference TRBV15 and TRBJ2-3): DAMVIQNPRYQVTQFGKPVTLSCSQTLNHNVMYWYQQKSSQAPKLLFHYYDKDFNNEADTPDNFQSRRPNTSFCFLDIRSPGLGDTAMYLCATSRDYTDTQYFGPGTRLTVL.

The V call is TRBV24-1, the J call TRBJ2-2; 10 bases agree with TRBD1. Losses at the gene ends were 4 bases for V and 6 bases for J; bases not matched to a gene: 7. CDR3 length equals 16 residues. CDR1 is KGHDR, CDR2 SFDVKD, per germline. The CDR3 loop reads CATSDTGQGEAGELFF. The CDR3 bases are TGTGCCACCAGTGACACCGGACAGGGGGAGGCCGGGGAGCTGTTTTTT.

The gene calls are TRBV10-1 and TRBJ2-7; a weak D match, TRBD1 (7 bases). The length of the CDR3 is 17 residues. The V and J ends lost 6 bases and 4 bases respectively, with 25 bases between them. The germline CDR1 and CDR2 sequences are WNHNN and SYGVQD (reference sequence). The CDR3 is CASSRESVVTGRYEQYF. In DNA, the CDR3 is TGCGCCAGCAGCCGAGAGTCCGTCGTGACAGGGAGGTACGAGCAGTACTTC.